A selection of T cell receptor beta chains follows, all from one sample in a study of T cells in Graves' hyperthyroidism and ophthalmopathy. TCRdb recomputed calls from the multiplex PCR reads with MiXCR, one row per CDR3 protein. The sample holds approximately 510,000 distinct CDR3 sequences, about 20% seen once. Material: blood. The receptors were sampled from a man younger than 30 with Graves' hyperthyroidism. The CDR3 runs from the conserved cysteine through the conserved F or W. A D gene is named only where the DNA matches it firmly. Clone sizes are given selectively: once, few, many, or a class where the clone is expanded.

D	size	V	J	length	DNA	CDR3
TRBD2	-	TRBV19	TRBJ2-5	16	TGTGCCAGTAGTTCAGAGGGGACTAGCGGGGATGGGACCCAGTACTTC	CASSSEGTSGDGTQYF
-	many	TRBV5-1	TRBJ1-1	16	TGCGCCAGCAGCTTGACGTTCACAGGTGAGGACACTGAAGCTTTCTTT	CASSLTFTGEDTEAFF
-	many	TRBV27	TRBJ1-5	14	TGTGCCAGCAGGGGAGGGAATAGCAATCAGCCCCAGCATTTT	CASRGGNSNQPQHF
-	few	TRBV12-3/TRBV12-4	TRBJ1-5	15	TGTGCCAGCACTCTGGGGGGGGGCGGGGGTCAGCCCCAGCATTTT	CASTLGGGGGQPQHF
-	few	TRBV30	TRBJ2-7	11	TGTGCCTGGGGGCGGGTCTACGAGCAGTACTTC	CAWGRVYEQYF
-	few	TRBV4-1	TRBJ2-2	16	TGCGCCAGCAGCCAAGATCTCTACGGAGGCACCGGGGAGCTGTTTTTT	CASSQDLYGGTGELFF
-	many	TRBV28	TRBJ1-1	14	TGTGCCAGCAGTTTATCTCACAGGGCTTCTGAAGCTTTCTTT	CASSLSHRASEAFF
-	many	TRBV2	TRBJ1-5	16	TGTGCCAGCAGTGAAGGGACAGCATGGAGCAATCAGCCCCAGCATTTT	CASSEGTAWSNQPQHF
-	many	TRBV6-1	TRBJ1-3	14	TGTGCCAGCACCCTTGGTGGCCTTGGAAACACCATATATTTT	CASTLGGLGNTIYF
-	-	TRBV4-2	TRBJ2-5	15	TGTGCCAGCAGCCAAGGTGGGGCGGGGTCAGAGACCCAGTACTTC	CASSQGGAGSETQYF
TRBD2	many	TRBV30	TRBJ2-5	13	TGTGCCTGGAACTCGGGGGGGCAAGAGACCCAGTACTTC	CAWNSGGQETQYF
TRBD2	-	TRBV30	TRBJ2-5	16	TGTGCCTGGAACCTCGGACTAGCGGGAGGAACTGAGACCCAGTACTTC	CAWNLGLAGGTETQYF
-	many	TRBV6-1	TRBJ2-7	14	TGTGCCAGCAGTCGGACATCCCCCTTCTACGAGCAGTACTTC	CASSRTSPFYEQYF
-	-	TRBV12-3/TRBV12-4	TRBJ1-1	12	TGTGCCAGCACCCAGGGACGTCTTGAAGCTTTCTTT	CASTQGRLEAFF
TRBD1	once	TRBV12-3/TRBV12-4	TRBJ2-2	16	TGTGCCAGCAGTTTGCCCGAGGGGGCCCACACCGGGGAGCTGTTTTTT	CASSLPEGAHTGELFF
TRBD1	-	TRBV5-1	TRBJ2-4	18	TGCGCCAGCAGCTCCGGCCGTGGGGACAGGCCCCGAGAGATCATTCAGTACTTC	CASSSGRGDRPREIIQYF
-	few	TRBV9	TRBJ1-1	15	TGTGCCAGCAGCGCTCAAGGACTGTCGAACACTGAAGCTTTCTTT	CASSAQGLSNTEAFF
-	many	TRBV12-3/TRBV12-4	TRBJ1-1	13	TGTGCCAGCAACCCGGGACCGAACACTGAAGCTTTCTTT	CASNPGPNTEAFF
TRBD2	-	TRBV11-2	TRBJ2-3	14	TGTGCCAGCAGCTTACTAGCGGGGGGTGCTACGCAGTATTTT	CASSLLAGGATQYF
-	-	TRBV6-1	TRBJ2-3	15	TGTGCCAGCACCAGACAGGCCCCGGACACAGATACGCAGTATTTT	CASTRQAPDTDTQYF
-	many	TRBV2	TRBJ2-7	14	TGTGCCAGCATAAAGGGGGGCGACCCCTACGAGCAGTACTTC	CASIKGGDPYEQYF
TRBD2	many	TRBV13	TRBJ2-7	21	TGTGCCAGCAGCCCTTTTCCCGGGACACCTATGACTAGCGGGCACTCCTACGAGCAGTACTTC	CASSPFPGTPMTSGHSYEQYF
-	-	TRBV28	TRBJ2-7	14	TGTGCCAGCAGTTTAGGGTGGGCATCCTACGAGCAGTACTTC	CASSLGWASYEQYF
TRBD1	many	TRBV6-1	TRBJ1-2	13	TGTGCCAGCAGTGAAGTCCAGGGGGATGGCTACACCTTC	CASSEVQGDGYTF
TRBD2	-	TRBV7-7	TRBJ2-1	15	TGTGCCAGCAGCAAAGGACTAGCGGCGAACAATGAGCAGTTCTTC	CASSKGLAANNEQFF
-	-	TRBV7-8	TRBJ1-6	12	TGTGCCAGCAGCCGAGAGACAGCCACCCTCCACTTT	CASSRETATLHF
TRBD1	many	TRBV25-1	TRBJ1-2	16	TGTGCCAGCAGTGAAAATGGCAGGGGGCAGGAATATGGCTACACCTTC	CASSENGRGQEYGYTF
TRBD1	-	TRBV7-9	TRBJ1-2	14	TGTGCCAGCAGCCTCACGACAGGGGGCTATGGCTACACCTTC	CASSLTTGGYGYTF
TRBD2	few	TRBV13	TRBJ2-5	14	TGTGCCAGCAGCTACGAAGCGGGGGCGGAGACCCAGTACTTC	CASSYEAGAETQYF
-	many	TRBV28	TRBJ1-1	14	TGTGCCATCCCTCCCACCGTGAGAAACACTGAAGCTTTCTTT	CAIPPTVRNTEAFF
TRBD1	-	TRBV20-1	TRBJ1-5	16	TGCAGTGCTAGAGAGAGGGGGACAGCCTACAATCAGCCCCAGCATTTT	CSARERGTAYNQPQHF
TRBD1	-	TRBV20-1	TRBJ1-2	14	TGCAGTGCTCTCGGACAGGGGGCGGGCTATGGCTACACCTTC	CSALGQGAGYGYTF
-	-	TRBV28	TRBJ2-7	15	TGTGCCAGCAGGGGCCTTTTCCCCGGAGCCTACGAGCAGTACTTC	CASRGLFPGAYEQYF
TRBD1	-	TRBV29-1	TRBJ1-2	14	TGCAGCGTTTATAATGACAGGGGGGCTTATGGCTACACCTTC	CSVYNDRGAYGYTF
-	many	TRBV30	TRBJ1-1	13	TGTGCCTGGAGTGGAATGGGGGCAGGCGAAGCTTTCTTT	CAWSGMGAGEAFF
-	many	TRBV6-5	TRBJ2-5	17	TGTGCCAGCAGTTACGGTCGGTTCCCGAATTCCCAGGAGACCCAGTACTTC	CASSYGRFPNSQETQYF
-	many	TRBV27	TRBJ1-1	14	TGTGCCAGCAGTTTTACCGGACAGATCGCTGAAGCTTTCTTT	CASSFTGQIAEAFF
TRBD2	many	TRBV11-2	TRBJ2-7	15	TGTGCCAGCAGCCTGGGGAGGGAAAAGACGGACGAGCAGTACTTC	CASSLGREKTDEQYF
-	many	TRBV20-1	TRBJ1-6	13	TGCAGTGCTAGAGAGGGGGACGGATCACCCCTCCACTTT	CSAREGDGSPLHF
-	many	TRBV15	TRBJ2-7	15	TGTGCCACCAGCAGAGGGGCGGGATACTCCTACGAGCAGTACTTC	CATSRGAGYSYEQYF
-	few	TRBV30	TRBJ1-3	12	TGTGCCTGGAGTCATAAGAGAGACACCATATATTTT	CAWSHKRDTIYF
TRBD2	few	TRBV29-1	TRBJ2-7	13	TGCAGCGTTGGGGGGGGTTATGCCGACGAGCAGTACTTC	CSVGGGYADEQYF
-	many	TRBV9	TRBJ2-5	13	TGTGCCAGCAGCGCACCACCCTGGGAGACCCAGTACTTC	CASSAPPWETQYF
-	few	TRBV5-1	TRBJ2-5	14	TGCGCCAGCAGCCCCCGACTAGAACAAGAGACCCAGTACTTC	CASSPRLEQETQYF
TRBD2	-	TRBV5-1	TRBJ2-7	15	TGCGCCAGCAGCCCCACCCGGGGGGACCCCTACGAGCAGTACTTC	CASSPTRGDPYEQYF
TRBD1	many	TRBV27	TRBJ1-1	17	TGTGCCAGCAGTCGGGACAGGAGACCCACCTCGAACACTGAAGCTTTCTTT	CASSRDRRPTSNTEAFF
-	few	TRBV15	TRBJ1-4	16	TGTGCCACCAGCAGAGTCGGGGTGGCAACTAATGAAAAACTGTTTTTT	CATSRVGVATNEKLFF
-	-	TRBV19	TRBJ2-5	13	TGTGCCAGTAGGCGGACTTACGAAGAGACCCAGTACTTC	CASRRTYEETQYF